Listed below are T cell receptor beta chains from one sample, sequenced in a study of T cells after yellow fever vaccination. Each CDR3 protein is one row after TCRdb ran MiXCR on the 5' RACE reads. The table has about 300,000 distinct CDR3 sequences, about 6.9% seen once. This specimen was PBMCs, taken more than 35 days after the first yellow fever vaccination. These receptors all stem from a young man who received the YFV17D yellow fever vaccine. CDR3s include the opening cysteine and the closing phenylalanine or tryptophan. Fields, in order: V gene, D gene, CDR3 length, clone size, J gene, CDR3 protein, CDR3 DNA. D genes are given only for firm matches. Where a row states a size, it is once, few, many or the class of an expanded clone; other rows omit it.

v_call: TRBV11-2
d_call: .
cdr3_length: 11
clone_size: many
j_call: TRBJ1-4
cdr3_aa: CASSPGEKLFF
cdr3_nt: TGTGCCAGCAGCCCCGGGGAAAAACTGTTTTTT

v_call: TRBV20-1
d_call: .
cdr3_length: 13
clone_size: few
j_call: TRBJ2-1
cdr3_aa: CSAIAHSYNEQFF
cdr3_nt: TGCAGTGCTATAGCGCACTCCTACAATGAGCAGTTCTTC

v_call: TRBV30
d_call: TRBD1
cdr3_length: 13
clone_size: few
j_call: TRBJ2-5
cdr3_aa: CAWSRDRTETQYF
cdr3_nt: TGTGCCTGGAGCCGGGACAGGACAGAGACCCAGTACTTC

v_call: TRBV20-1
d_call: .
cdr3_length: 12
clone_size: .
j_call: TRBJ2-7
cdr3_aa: CSANRGRYEQYF
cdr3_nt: TGCAGTGCTAACCGGGGGAGATACGAGCAGTACTTC

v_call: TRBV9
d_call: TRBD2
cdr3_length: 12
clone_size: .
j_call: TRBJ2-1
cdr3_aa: CASSSRGGEQFF
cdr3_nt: TGTGCCAGCAGCTCCCGGGGGGGGGAGCAGTTCTTC

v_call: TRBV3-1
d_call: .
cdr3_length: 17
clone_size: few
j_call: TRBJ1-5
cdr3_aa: CASSQVPGHYSNQPQHF
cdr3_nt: TGTGCCAGCAGCCAAGTCCCCGGACACTATAGCAATCAGCCCCAGCATTTT

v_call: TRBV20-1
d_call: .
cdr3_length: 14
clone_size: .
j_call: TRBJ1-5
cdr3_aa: CSARGGYSNQPQHF
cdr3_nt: TGCAGTGCCCGGGGTGGTTATAGCAATCAGCCCCAGCATTTT

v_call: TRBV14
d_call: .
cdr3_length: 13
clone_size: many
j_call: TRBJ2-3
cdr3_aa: CASSRQVADTQYF
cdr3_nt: TGTGCCAGCAGCCGACAGGTCGCAGATACGCAGTATTTT

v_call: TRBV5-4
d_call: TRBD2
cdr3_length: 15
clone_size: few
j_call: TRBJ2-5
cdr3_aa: CASSGGDSRPETQYF
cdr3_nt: TGTGCCAGCAGCGGGGGGGACTCCAGGCCAGAGACCCAGTACTTC

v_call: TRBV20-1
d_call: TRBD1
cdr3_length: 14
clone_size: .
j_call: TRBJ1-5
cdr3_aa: CSANQGGAYQPQHF
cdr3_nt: TGCAGTGCTAATCAGGGGGGGGCATATCAGCCCCAGCATTTT

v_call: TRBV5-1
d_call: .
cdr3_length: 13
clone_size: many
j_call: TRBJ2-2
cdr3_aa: CASSLEVVGELFF
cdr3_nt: TGCGCCAGCAGCCTGGAAGTAGTCGGGGAGCTGTTTTTT

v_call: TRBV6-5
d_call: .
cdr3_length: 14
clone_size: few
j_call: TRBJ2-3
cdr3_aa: CASSASTSTDTQYF
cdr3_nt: TGTGCCAGCAGTGCCTCGACAAGTACAGATACGCAGTATTTT

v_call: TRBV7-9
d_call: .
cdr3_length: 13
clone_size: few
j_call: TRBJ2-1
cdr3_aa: CASTPPVGHEQFF
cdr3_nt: TGTGCCAGCACCCCGCCCGTTGGCCATGAGCAGTTCTTC

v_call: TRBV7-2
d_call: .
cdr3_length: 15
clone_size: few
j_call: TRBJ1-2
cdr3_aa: CASSLGTGVQYGYTF
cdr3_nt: TGTGCCAGCAGCTTAGGGACTGGGGTTCAATATGGCTACACCTTC

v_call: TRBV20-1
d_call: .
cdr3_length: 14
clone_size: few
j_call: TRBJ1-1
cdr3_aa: CSARDVERGTEAFF
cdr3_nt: TGCAGTGCTAGAGATGTCGAGCGGGGCACTGAAGCTTTCTTT

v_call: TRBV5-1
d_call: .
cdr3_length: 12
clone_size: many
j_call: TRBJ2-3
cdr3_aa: CASSGGTDTQYF
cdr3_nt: TGTGCCAGCTCAGGGGGCACAGATACGCAGTATTTT

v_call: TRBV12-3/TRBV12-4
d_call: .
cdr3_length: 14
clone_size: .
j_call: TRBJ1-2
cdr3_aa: CASSLSLYSNGYTF
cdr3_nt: TGTGCCAGCAGTTTAAGTTTGTACAGTAATGGCTACACCTTC

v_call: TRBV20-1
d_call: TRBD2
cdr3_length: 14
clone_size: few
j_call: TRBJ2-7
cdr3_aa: CSAPATSGSYEQYF
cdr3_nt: TGCAGTGCGCCCGCGACTAGCGGATCCTACGAGCAGTACTTC

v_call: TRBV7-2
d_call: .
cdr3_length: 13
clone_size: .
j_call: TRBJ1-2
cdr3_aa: CASSLAGVWGYTF
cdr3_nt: TGTGCCAGCAGCTTAGCAGGGGTGTGGGGCTACACCTTC

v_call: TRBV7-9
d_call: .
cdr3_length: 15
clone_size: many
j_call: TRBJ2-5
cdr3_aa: CASSFWQKEPETQYF
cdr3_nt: TGTGCCAGCAGCTTTTGGCAGAAAGAACCGGAGACCCAGTACTTC

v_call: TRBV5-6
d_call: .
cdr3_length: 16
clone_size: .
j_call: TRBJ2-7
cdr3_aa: CASSLAGGYRGYEQYF
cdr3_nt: TGTGCCAGCAGCTTGGCGGGGGGATACAGGGGGTACGAGCAGTACTTC

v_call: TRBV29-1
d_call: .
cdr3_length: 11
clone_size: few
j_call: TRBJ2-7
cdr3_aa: CSVEDLDEQYF
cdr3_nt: TGCAGCGTTGAAGATCTCGACGAGCAGTACTTC

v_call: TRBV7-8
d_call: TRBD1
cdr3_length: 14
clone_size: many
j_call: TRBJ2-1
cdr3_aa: CASSTTGGTNEQFF
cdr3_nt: TGTGCCAGCAGCACCACAGGGGGGACCAATGAGCAGTTCTTC

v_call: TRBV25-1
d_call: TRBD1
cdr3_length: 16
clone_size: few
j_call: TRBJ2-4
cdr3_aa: CASSAWTGGQENIQYF
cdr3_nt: TGTGCCAGCAGTGCCTGGACAGGGGGCCAGGAAAACATTCAGTACTTC

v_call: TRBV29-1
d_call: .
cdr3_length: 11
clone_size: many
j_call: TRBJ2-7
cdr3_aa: CSVRSRYEQYF
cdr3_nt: TGCAGCGTCCGGAGTCGGTACGAGCAGTACTTC

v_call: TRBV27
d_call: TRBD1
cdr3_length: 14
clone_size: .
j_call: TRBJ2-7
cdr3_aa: CASKGQGAYHEQYF
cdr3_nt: TGTGCCAGCAAAGGACAGGGGGCGTACCACGAGCAGTACTTC

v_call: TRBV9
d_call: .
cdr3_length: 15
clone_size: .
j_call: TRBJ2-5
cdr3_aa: CASSVDWGQEETQYF
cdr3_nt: TGTGCCAGCAGCGTAGATTGGGGGCAGGAGGAGACCCAGTACTTC

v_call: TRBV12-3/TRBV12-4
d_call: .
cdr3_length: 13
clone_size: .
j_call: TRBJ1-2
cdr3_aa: CASSLRVGGGYTF
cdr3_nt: TGTGCCAGCAGTTTAAGGGTCGGGGGTGGCTACACCTTC

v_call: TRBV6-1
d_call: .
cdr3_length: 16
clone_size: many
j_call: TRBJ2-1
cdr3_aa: CASSPGSAQGNNEQFF
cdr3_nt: TGTGCCAGCAGCCCCGGGAGCGCCCAGGGTAACAATGAGCAGTTCTTC

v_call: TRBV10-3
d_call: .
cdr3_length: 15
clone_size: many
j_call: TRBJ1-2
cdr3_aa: CAISDHVAGADGYTF
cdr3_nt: TGTGCCATCAGTGACCACGTGGCGGGGGCGGATGGCTACACCTTC

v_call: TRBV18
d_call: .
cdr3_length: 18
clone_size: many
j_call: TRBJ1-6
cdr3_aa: CASSPPDRGYSYNSPLHF
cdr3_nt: TGTGCCAGCTCACCACCGGACCGAGGTTACTCCTATAATTCACCCCTCCACTTT

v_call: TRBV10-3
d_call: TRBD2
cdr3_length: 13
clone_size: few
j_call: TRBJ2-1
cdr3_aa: CAISQRGDDEQFF
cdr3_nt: TGTGCCATCAGCCAGCGGGGGGACGATGAGCAGTTCTTC

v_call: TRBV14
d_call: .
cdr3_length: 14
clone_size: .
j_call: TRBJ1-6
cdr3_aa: CASSRRQGGSPLHF
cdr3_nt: TGTGCCAGCAGCCGCCGTCAGGGAGGATCACCCCTCCACTTT